These T cell receptor beta chains were read from a single sample in a study of T-cell reconstitution after alpha-beta-depleted transplantation in children. Via MiXCR, TCRdb re-called the PCR reads, giving one row per CDR3 protein. This table holds 900,000 or so distinct CDR3 sequences, approximately 15% found once. The specimen was PBMCs, mostly from graft donor cells, collected 360 days after TCRalphabeta/CD19-depleted stem cell transplant. The origin of the receptors is a male patient under 18 who had a stem cell transplant for acute lymphoblastic leukemia, so the T cells may come from the graft donor. Both conserved end residues are part of each CDR3.

cdr3_length: 14; j_call: TRBJ2-7; v_call: TRBV5-1; cdr3_aa: CASRPPGQNYEQYF
cdr3_length: 13; j_call: TRBJ1-2; v_call: TRBV5-5; cdr3_aa: CASRPDPFAGYTF
cdr3_length: 13; j_call: TRBJ2-1; v_call: TRBV12-3/TRBV12-4; cdr3_aa: CASRKEGVWEQFF
cdr3_length: 14; j_call: TRBJ2-7; v_call: TRBV29-1; cdr3_aa: CSVEGRDTAYEQYF
cdr3_length: 14; j_call: TRBJ1-4; v_call: TRBV5-1; cdr3_aa: CASSLLGEVEKLFF
cdr3_length: 14; j_call: TRBJ1-1; v_call: TRBV5-1; cdr3_aa: CASSLEWVNTEAFF
cdr3_length: 16; j_call: TRBJ2-6; v_call: TRBV25-1; cdr3_aa: CASSRGRGSGANVLTF
cdr3_length: 19; j_call: TRBJ1-2; v_call: TRBV10-3; cdr3_aa: CAISESLPSWTGHHYGYTF
cdr3_length: 13; j_call: TRBJ2-3; v_call: TRBV20-1; cdr3_aa: CSARDPLADTQYF
cdr3_length: 15; j_call: TRBJ1-1; v_call: TRBV19; cdr3_aa: CASSIGRQGATEAFF
cdr3_length: 15; j_call: TRBJ2-1; v_call: TRBV7-9; cdr3_aa: CASSLSRFYYNEQFF
cdr3_length: 14; j_call: TRBJ1-5; v_call: TRBV18; cdr3_aa: CASSQPGGNQPQHF
cdr3_length: 13; j_call: TRBJ2-7; v_call: TRBV27; cdr3_aa: CASSSPGGYEQYF
cdr3_length: 14; j_call: TRBJ2-7; v_call: TRBV18; cdr3_aa: CASSPRTVPYEQYF
cdr3_length: 16; j_call: TRBJ2-5; v_call: TRBV5-1; cdr3_aa: CASSDGTFRETETQYF
cdr3_length: 15; j_call: TRBJ1-1; v_call: TRBV6-5; cdr3_aa: CASSYSGAGNTEAFF
cdr3_length: 15; j_call: TRBJ2-1; v_call: TRBV12-5; cdr3_aa: CASAPPGSYYNEQFF
cdr3_length: 15; j_call: TRBJ2-7; v_call: TRBV12-3/TRBV12-4; cdr3_aa: CASSPRRGPLNEQYF
cdr3_length: 17; j_call: TRBJ1-3; v_call: TRBV5-1; cdr3_aa: CASSLGTGPYSGNTIYF
cdr3_length: 13; j_call: TRBJ2-1; v_call: TRBV20-1; cdr3_aa: CSARPASRNEQFF
cdr3_length: 16; j_call: TRBJ2-2; v_call: TRBV29-1; cdr3_aa: CSAFESGRAHTGELFF
cdr3_length: 8; j_call: TRBJ2-5; v_call: TRBV5-1; cdr3_aa: CASETQYF
cdr3_length: 14; j_call: TRBJ2-1; v_call: TRBV12-3/TRBV12-4; cdr3_aa: CASSLLRAEGDQFF
cdr3_length: 15; j_call: TRBJ2-7; v_call: TRBV7-9; cdr3_aa: CASSLGVRLTYEQYF
cdr3_length: 16; j_call: TRBJ2-7; v_call: TRBV3-1; cdr3_aa: CASSQVRLADDYEQYF
cdr3_length: 13; j_call: TRBJ1-4; v_call: TRBV12-3/TRBV12-4; cdr3_aa: CASSFVENEKLFF
cdr3_length: 13; j_call: TRBJ1-1; v_call: TRBV12-3/TRBV12-4; cdr3_aa: CASSFFAGAEAFF
cdr3_length: 14; j_call: TRBJ2-1; v_call: TRBV3-1; cdr3_aa: CASSQLVAYNEQFF
cdr3_length: 15; j_call: TRBJ1-1; v_call: TRBV5-1; cdr3_aa: CASSSRPNQNTEAFF
cdr3_length: 15; j_call: TRBJ2-1; v_call: TRBV12-3/TRBV12-4; cdr3_aa: CASSFGGNSYNEQFF
cdr3_length: 14; j_call: TRBJ1-1; v_call: TRBV20-1; cdr3_aa: CSARDRHLNTEAFF
cdr3_length: 13; j_call: TRBJ2-7; v_call: TRBV12-3/TRBV12-4; cdr3_aa: CASRDSSSYEQYF
cdr3_length: 13; j_call: TRBJ2-2; v_call: TRBV5-1; cdr3_aa: CASSDGDSWELFF
cdr3_length: 16; j_call: TRBJ2-7; v_call: TRBV5-1; cdr3_aa: CASSLPATDTSFEQYF
cdr3_length: 17; j_call: TRBJ2-2; v_call: TRBV7-9; cdr3_aa: CASSLIRTGGVTGELFF
cdr3_length: 15; j_call: TRBJ2-2; v_call: TRBV3-1; cdr3_aa: CASSQESFSTGELFF
cdr3_length: 14; j_call: TRBJ2-7; v_call: TRBV9; cdr3_aa: CASSGGGRSYEQYF
cdr3_length: 16; j_call: TRBJ2-3; v_call: TRBV5-1; cdr3_aa: CASSLARTGYTDTQYF
cdr3_length: 13; j_call: TRBJ2-1; v_call: TRBV5-1; cdr3_aa: CASSFNRVHEQFF
cdr3_length: 12; j_call: TRBJ1-1; v_call: TRBV12-3/TRBV12-4; cdr3_aa: CASSPRNTEAFF
cdr3_length: 13; j_call: TRBJ2-7; v_call: TRBV20-1; cdr3_aa: CSARGGPPSEQYF
cdr3_length: 15; j_call: TRBJ1-4; v_call: TRBV5-1; cdr3_aa: CASSLGEFGNEKLFF
cdr3_length: 12; j_call: TRBJ1-6; v_call: TRBV5-1; cdr3_aa: CASAGENSPLHF
cdr3_length: 15; j_call: TRBJ2-6; v_call: TRBV5-6; cdr3_aa: CASSFVGSGANVLTF
cdr3_length: 15; j_call: TRBJ2-6; v_call: TRBV4-1; cdr3_aa: CASTGDRSGANVLTF
cdr3_length: 15; j_call: TRBJ2-7; v_call: TRBV20-1; cdr3_aa: CSASGRDRARAQQYF
cdr3_length: 16; j_call: TRBJ2-2; v_call: TRBV5-1; cdr3_aa: CASSLGGSSNTGELFF
cdr3_length: 14; j_call: TRBJ2-1; v_call: TRBV20-1; cdr3_aa: CSARFLAGEGEQFF
cdr3_length: 15; j_call: TRBJ2-7; v_call: TRBV2; cdr3_aa: CASPEEPLSSYEQYF
cdr3_length: 17; j_call: TRBJ2-6; v_call: TRBV6-5; cdr3_aa: CASSFRLAGGGANVLTF
cdr3_length: 16; j_call: TRBJ1-2; v_call: TRBV12-3/TRBV12-4; cdr3_aa: CASSQRTGGTNYGYTF
cdr3_length: 15; j_call: TRBJ2-1; v_call: TRBV20-1; cdr3_aa: CSASPFGPQIGEQFF
cdr3_length: 14; j_call: TRBJ2-7; v_call: TRBV2; cdr3_aa: CASNVASGRGRQYF
cdr3_length: 16; j_call: TRBJ1-2; v_call: TRBV4-1; cdr3_aa: CASSQRRTDTNYGYTF
cdr3_length: 17; j_call: TRBJ2-4; v_call: TRBV4-1; cdr3_aa: CASSQAQGGLAKNIQYF
cdr3_length: 13; j_call: TRBJ2-7; v_call: TRBV4-1; cdr3_aa: CASGRTGDYEQYF
cdr3_length: 18; j_call: TRBJ2-3; v_call: TRBV11-1; cdr3_aa: CASSFIPGHPSSTDTQYF